Following are 10 T cell receptor beta chains from one sample sequenced in a study of T cell clonality in common variable immunodeficiency. The assay was immunoSEQ multiplex PCR, and TCRdb's table has in-frame clones only and misses some. The sample presents about 81,000 clones, none singletons. The material sequenced was peripheral blood mononuclear cells. Source of these receptors: a person aged 18 to 70 in good health.

This clone was counted at least ten times. The CDR3 end is not reached by the read, which stops 3 residues before it; the germline J gene fills it in. This rearrangement joins TRBV7-3 to TRBJ1-2; possible D gene TRBD1, 5 bases. This CDR3 comprises 15 residues. Germline CDR1 SGHTA, CDR2 FQGTGA. The V end was cut by 5 bases, the J end by 0 bases, with 13 bases between. The DNA read from the CDR3 is TGTGCCAGCAGCGGTACAGGTAAACCTAACTATGGC. This gives the protein CASSGTGKPNYG. The entire CDR3 is CASSGTGKPNYGYTF.

In this sample, this clone turned up many times. The read halts 3 residues ahead of the CDR3 end, with the missing end drawn from the germline J gene. This rearrangement joins TRBV18 to TRBJ2-4; 7 bases are shared with TRBD2. Germline CDR1 is KGHSH and CDR2 is LQKENI. The V and J ends lost 3 bases and 0 bases, in that order; junction bases with no gene match: 8. The CDR3 contains 17 residues. The CDR3 loop is CASSPQREMIAKNIQYF. The sequenced part of the CDR3 DNA is TGTGCCAGCTCACCCCAGCGGGAAATGATAGCCAAAAACATT. The entire variable domain, with the rest obtained from reference TRBV18 and TRBJ2-4, is as follows: NAGVMQNPRHLVRRRGQEARLRCSPMKGHSHVYWYRQLPEEGLKFMVYLQKENIIDESGMPKERFSAEFPKEGPSILRIQQVVRGDSAAYFCASSPQREMIAKNIQYFGAGTRLSVL.

This clone was counted ten times or more. The read comes to an end 3 residues before the CDR3 does, leaving the germline J gene to fill in the end. This chain joins TRBV19 and TRBJ2-5, with 8 bases fitting TRBD2. CDR1 and CDR2 from the germline V gene are LNHDA and SQIVND (reference sequence). The V segment lost 3 bases and the J segment 4 bases; nucleotides outside the gene matches: 4. The CDR3 is 14 amino acids. Incomplete CDR3 DNA: TGTGCCAGTAGTATTCCCCTAGCGGGAGAGACC. It specifies CASSIPLAGET. The entire CDR3 is CASSIPLAGETQYF. Complete variable domain (other parts from reference TRBV19 and TRBJ2-5): DGGITQSPKYLFRKEGQNVTLSCEQNLNHDAMYWYRQDPGQGLRLIYYSQIVNDFQKGDIAEGYSVSREKKESFPLTVTSAQKNPTAFYLCASSIPLAGETQYFGPGTRLLVL.

This clone was seen many times. The read terminates 3 residues before the CDR3 end, so the remaining end is supplied by the germline J gene. The chain employs TRBV7-3 and TRBJ2-3, with 7 bases identical to TRBD1. With V trimmed by 1 base and J by 4 bases, 5 bases remained unmatched. The CDR3 contains 15 residues. Germline V gene lookup returns CDR1 SGHTA and CDR2 FQGTGA. CDR3 region: CASSLIGQGADTQYF. Partial CDR3 DNA: TGTGCCAGCAGCTTAATCGGGCAGGGGGCAGATACG. The complete variable domain, with remaining parts taken from reference TRBV7-3 and TRBJ2-3, reads GAGVSQTPSNKVTEKGKYVELRCDPISGHTALYWYRQSLGQGPEFLIYFQGTGAADDSGLPNDRFFAVRPEGSVSTLKIQRTERGDSAVYLCASSLIGQGADTQYFGPGTRLTVL.

There are many counts of this clone. Read coverage stops 3 residues before the CDR3 terminus; the germline J gene supplies the remainder. J is TRBJ1-1 and V is TRBV5-1; weak D call: TRBD1 (5 bases). The CDR3 loop spans 14 amino acids. Germline CDR1 reads SGHRS; CDR2 reads YFSETQ. With 6 bases removed from V and 4 bases from J, the gap between germline ends came to 16 bases. The CDR3: CASIFTTGGTEAFF. CDR3 bases read: TGCGCCAGCATTTTCACCACCGGGGGCACTGAA. Combining the CDR3 with reference TRBV5-1 and TRBJ1-1 gives the whole variable domain KAGVTQTPRYLIKTRGQQVTLSCSPISGHRSVSWYQQTPGQGLQFLFEYFSETQRNKGNFPGRFSGRQFSNSRSEMNVSTLELGDSALYLCASIFTTGGTEAFFGQGTRLTVV.

There are many counts of this clone. The read stops 3 residues short of the end of the CDR3; the missing end is completed from the germline J gene. V and J are TRBV10-3 and TRBJ1-2; a weak D match, TRBD1 (5 bases). V lost 6 bases and J lost 1, with 9 bases in between. CDR1 is ENHRY, CDR2 SYGVKD, per germline. This CDR3 is 13 amino acids long. CDR3 bases read: TGTGCCATCAGCCCGAGGGGTAACTATGGC. It translates to CAISPRGNYG. The full CDR3 is CAISPRGNYGYTF.

This clone appeared many times. The CDR3 is CSARRSGRAFF. The CDR3 DNA, read in part, is TGCAGTGCTAGGCGAAGCGGGAGG. V is TRBV20-1 and J is TRBJ1-1; D remains unclear. The read comes to an end 3 residues before the CDR3 does, leaving the germline J gene to fill in the end. This CDR3 region has 11 residues. Germline assignment: CDR1 DFQATT and CDR2 SNEGSKA (reference sequence).

This clone was detected ten times or more. Read coverage stops 3 residues before the CDR3 terminus; the germline J gene supplies the remainder. The J gene is TRBJ2-7, the V gene TRBV19; tentative D call: TRBD1 (5 bases). The CDR3 covers 13 residues. CDR1 LNHDA and CDR2 SQIVND come from the germline V gene (reference sequence). V lost 3 bases and J lost 5, with 11 bases in between. The CDR3 loop reads CASSIQGWHEQYF. The sequenced part of the CDR3 DNA is TGTGCCAGTAGTATTCAGGGTTGGCACGAG.

This clone was detected ten times or more. The sequenced fragment ends 3 residues before the CDR3 boundary, so the rest is inferred from the germline J gene. The rearrangement uses TRBV20-1 and TRBJ2-1; 11 bases align to TRBD2. The CDR3 loop spans 17 amino acids. In germline, CDR1 is DFQATT, CDR2 SNEGSKA (reference sequence). V lost 3 bases to trimming and J lost 8 bases; unmatched junction nucleotides: 15. The CDR3 reads CSARWQARGLADYEQFF. CDR3 DNA (partial): TGCAGTGCTAGGTGGCAGGCCAGGGGACTAGCGGACTATGAG.

Ten or more counts support this clone. Read data end 3 residues before the CDR3 end; the end is taken from the germline J gene. V usage is TRBV5-4 and J usage is TRBJ2-5; D is ambiguous. Trimming shortened V by 0 bases and J by 1 base, and 7 bases separated the two germline ends. This CDR3 comprises 14 residues. Germline V gives CDR1 SGHNT, CDR2 YYREEE (reference sequence). The part of the CDR3 DNA that was read is TGTGCCAGCAGCTTGGTAGAAACCCAAGAGACC. Its protein product is CASSLVETQET. The entire CDR3 protein is CASSLVETQETQYF.